These 30 T cell receptor beta chains share one sample of origin, sequenced in a study of human T cells and chemical hapten exposure. Time point of the sample: pre-sensitization, week 0. Sample treatment: therapeutic diphenylcyclopropenone sensitization with weekly scalp DPC. TCRdb re-called the RACE reads with MiXCR, one entry per CDR3 protein. Here the sample spans tens of thousands of distinct CDR3 sequences, around 10% being singletons. This sample comprised whole blood, obtained in connection with sensitization to the hapten diphenylcyclopropenone (DPC). The receptors were gathered from a woman aged 40 to 55 with alopecia areata. Some clones in this sample may be carry-over from other donors' samples.

There are a few counts of this clonotype. The chain recombines TRBV6-2 or TRBV6-3 with TRBJ2-3; D gene uncertain. The CDR3 is made up of 12 amino acids. V was cut by 2 bases and J by 4 bases, with 4 bases left in between. Germline lookup yields CDR1 MNHEY and CDR2 SVGEGT. CDR3 DNA sequence: TGTGCCAGCAGTTACAGCCCAGATACGCAGTATTTT. Protein sequence: CASSYSPDTQYF.

This clonotype was found many times. The J gene is TRBJ1-1, the V gene TRBV27; D uncertain. This CDR3 is 11 amino acids long. The germline V gene has CDR1 MNHEY and CDR2 SMNVEV (reference sequence). Trimming shortened V by 6 bases and J by 3 bases, and 5 bases separated the two germline ends. This CDR3 is CASRSYTEAFF. DNA of the CDR3: TGTGCCAGCAGGTCGTACACTGAAGCTTTCTTT.

This chain's CDR3 is CASSSLRRSTEAFF. Written as DNA, the CDR3 is TGTGCCAGCAGCTCATTAAGGAGGAGTACTGAAGCTTTCTTT. The rearrangement links TRBV7-9 to TRBJ1-1; D is unresolved. V was pared by 4 bases and J by 5 bases, with 14 bases between. This CDR3 contains 14 residues. Germline CDR1 and CDR2: SEHNR and FQNEAQ (reference sequence).

This rearrangement joins TRBV7-6 to TRBJ2-3; TRBD2 matches 13 bases. V was pared by 5 bases and J by 1 base, with 3 bases of the junction left unmatched. The CDR3 loop spans 16 amino acids. CDR1 and CDR2 from the germline V gene are SGHVS and FNYEAQ. The CDR3 loop reads CASSTGLAGGTDTQYF. The DNA of the CDR3 is TGTGCCAGCAGCACTGGACTAGCGGGGGGCACAGATACGCAGTATTTT.

The gene calls are TRBV20-1 and TRBJ2-1, with D possibly TRBD2 on 5 matching bases. This CDR3 is built from 15 residues. CDR1 DFQATT and CDR2 SNEGSKA come from the germline V gene (reference sequence). The CDR3 here is CSEGRGSSSYNEQFF. The CDR3 DNA is TGCAGCGAAGGACGAGGGTCAAGCTCCTACAATGAGCAGTTCTTC.

This clonotype occurred a few times. This rearrangement joins TRBV5-5 to TRBJ2-2; D possibly matches TRBD1 or TRBD2 (6 bases each). Per germline, CDR1 SGHKS and CDR2 YYEKEE (reference sequence). The CDR3 totals 15 residues. V lost 1 base and J lost 3, with 10 bases in between. The CDR3 sequence is CASSLRGLYTGELFF. The CDR3 region has the DNA TGTGCCAGCAGCTTGCGGGGGCTCTACACCGGGGAGCTGTTTTTT.

This clonotype appeared a few times. The chain uses TRBV7-2 and TRBJ2-1; D may be TRBD2 (8 bases). The germline V and J ends were trimmed by 4 bases and 13 bases, with 14 bases remaining between them. Germline V lookup: CDR1 SGHTA, CDR2 FQGNSA. This CDR3 comprises 12 residues. CDR3 protein: CASSSGGTSQFF. The CDR3 nucleotides read TGTGCCAGCAGCTCAGGGGGGACTAGTCAGTTCTTC.

The V and J genes are TRBV11-2 and TRBJ2-7; 7 bases fit TRBD1. The CDR3 loop spans 14 amino acids. With 4 bases clipped from V and 4 bases from J, the junction kept 7 bases outside the gene matches. CDR1 is SGHAT and CDR2 is FQNNGV in the germline V gene. The CDR3 protein is CASSSTGTAYEQYF. DNA of the CDR3: TGTGCCAGCAGCTCGACCGGGACAGCTTACGAGCAGTACTTC.

This clonotype showed up many times. The chain recombines TRBV29-1 with TRBJ2-5; perhaps TRBD2 as D (6 bases). This CDR3 spans 11 amino acids. CDR1 is SQVTM and CDR2 is ANQGSEA in the germline V gene. The V gene lost 7 bases and the J gene lost 1 base, with 7 bases spanning the gap. The CDR3 DNA is TGCAGCGCCGGGGGCCAAGAGACCCAGTACTTC. Its protein product is CSAGGQETQYF.

This clonotype was observed many times. V and J are TRBV27 and TRBJ2-1; no clear D. CDR1 and CDR2 (germline): MNHEY, SMNVEV (reference sequence). V was shortened by 3 bases and J by 6 bases, with 15 bases between the two germline ends. The length of the CDR3 is 15 residues. The CDR3 region is CASSFRRIYPNEQFF. DNA for the CDR3: TGTGCCAGCAGTTTCCGAAGGATCTACCCCAATGAGCAGTTCTTC.

This clonotype came up a few times. This sequence joins TRBV5-1 and TRBJ1-3; D is perhaps TRBD1 (6 bases). The V gene lost 0 bases and the J gene lost 7 bases, with 14 bases spanning the gap. The CDR3 consists of 15 residues. Per germline, CDR1 SGHRS and CDR2 YFSETQ. The CDR3 sequence: CASSLGGGGVNTIYF. CDR3 sequence (DNA): TGCGCCAGCAGCTTGGGCGGAGGGGGAGTCAACACCATATATTTT.

The genes are TRBV21-1 and TRBJ2-3; the D call of TRBD2 is as the table states it, not checked on the DNA. TRBV21-1 is an annotated pseudogene. CDR3 size: 17 residues. CDR3 loop: CATRGGLAGVRTDTQYF. In DNA form, the CDR3 reads TGTGCCACTCGGGGTGGACTAGCGGGGGTTCGCACAGATACGCAGTATTTT.

This clonotype turned up a few times. The V and J genes are TRBV6-6 and TRBJ1-1; 9 bases align to TRBD1. The CDR3 covers 16 residues. Trimming cost V 4 bases and J 0 bases; bases outside gene matches: 6. Germline values: CDR1 MNHNY, CDR2 SVGAGI (reference sequence). As DNA, the CDR3 is TGTGCCAGCAGTTCGGGACAGGGCATGATGAACACTGAAGCTTTCTTT. It encodes CASSSGQGMMNTEAFF.

The V and J genes are TRBV13 and TRBJ1-2; 8 bases line up with TRBD1. Germline assignment: CDR1 PRHDT and CDR2 FYEKMQ (reference sequence). The V segment lost 8 bases and the J segment 6 bases; nucleotides outside the gene matches: 11. This CDR3 comprises 14 residues. The CDR3 sequence: CASGEGRGPHGYTF. CDR3 nucleotide sequence: TGTGCCAGCGGCGAGGGCAGGGGGCCCCATGGCTACACCTTC.

This clonotype was seen at least ten times. This chain connects TRBV4-3 to TRBJ1-1, with 12 bases identical to TRBD1. Trimming removed 4 bases from V and 4 bases from J; junction bases left unmatched: 7. Germline V gives CDR1 LGHNA, CDR2 YSLEER. The CDR3 has 16 residues. The CDR3 is CASSPGTGGHFTEAFF. DNA for the CDR3: TGCGCCAGCAGCCCAGGGACAGGGGGCCATTTCACTGAAGCTTTCTTT.

The chain uses TRBV12-3 or TRBV12-4 and TRBJ1-1, with no clear D. V lost 5 bases, J lost 3 bases, and 16 bases lay in between. The CDR3 contains 15 residues. The CDR3 loop reads CASSPPRGWDTEAFF. In nucleotides, the CDR3 is TGTGCCAGCAGTCCCCCGCGAGGGTGGGACACTGAAGCTTTCTTT.

Details on this clonotype: Given a much more abundant clone one base away, this may be a read error. The chain combines TRBV7-6 with TRBJ1-1; 8 bases are a match to TRBD1. Looked up from germline, CDR1 is SGHVS and CDR2 is FNYEAQ. The CDR3 has 17 amino acids. This CDR3 reads CASSPPGQVRMNTEAIF. The CDR3 coding sequence is TGTGCCAGCAGCCCTCCGGGACAGGTCAGGATGAACACTGAAGCTATCTTT.

At least ten counts were recorded for this clonotype. V gene TRBV6-1 combines with J gene TRBJ2-7; the match to TRBD1 covers 9 bases. The CDR3 covers 14 residues. Looked up from germline, CDR1 is MNHNS and CDR2 is SASEGT. The ends lost 7 bases at V and 9 bases at J; junction bases unmatched: 13. As DNA, the CDR3 is TGTGCCAGCATGGCTCCGGGACAGGGAAGGGGGCAGTACTTC. Protein product: CASMAPGQGRGQYF.

In its sample, this clonotype was seen many times. The chain combines TRBV6-2 or TRBV6-3 with TRBJ1-1; D is unclear. The CDR3 runs 13 residues. V was pared by 8 bases and J by 0 bases, with 10 bases between. Germline V lookup: CDR1 MNHEY, CDR2 SVGEGT. CDR3 DNA: TGTGCCAGCCGGACCGGGATGAACACTGAAGCTTTCTTT. It translates to CASRTGMNTEAFF.

This clonotype was seen a handful of times. This chain uses TRBV7-9 with TRBJ1-3; D is ambiguous. With 3 bases removed from V and 0 bases from J, the gap between germline ends came to 12 bases. Germline CDR1 is SEHNR and CDR2 is FQNEAQ (reference sequence). The CDR3 has 16 amino acids. The CDR3 region is CASSLVLAVSGNTIYF. The CDR3 DNA follows: TGTGCCAGCAGCTTGGTGTTAGCAGTCTCTGGAAACACCATATATTTT.

The V call is TRBV7-9, the J call TRBJ1-1; maybe TRBD1 (6 bases). In germline, CDR1 is SEHNR, CDR2 FQNEAQ (reference sequence). V shed 7 bases and J shed 3 bases, with 15 bases lying between them. CDR3 length equals 14 residues. The CDR3 DNA reads as TGTGCCAGCACCCTGTTGGGGGCGGACACTGAAGCTTTCTTT. It translates to CASTLLGADTEAFF. The full variable domain, its missing parts supplied by reference TRBV7-9 and TRBJ1-1, is DTGVSQNPRHKITKRGQNVTFRCDPISEHNRLYWYRQTLGQGPEFLTYFQNEAQLEKSRLLSDRFSAERPKGSFSTLEIQRTEQGDSAMYLCASTLLGADTEAFFGQGTRLTVV.

This clonotype was detected ten times or more. The V gene is TRBV7-2, the J gene TRBJ2-7; D perhaps matches TRBD1 (5 bases). Germline loops: CDR1 SGHTA, CDR2 FQGNSA. Trimming removed 0 bases at V and 0 bases at J, with 15 bases between. This CDR3 has 17 amino acids. As DNA, the CDR3 is TGTGCCAGCAGCTTAGCGTGGGGCAGTTCGAGCTCCTACGAGCAGTACTTC. Amino acid sequence: CASSLAWGSSSSYEQYF.

The chain is built from TRBV28 and TRBJ2-3, with D uncertain. Germline V lookup: CDR1 MDHEN, CDR2 SYDVKM. V lost 4 bases to trimming and J lost 9 bases, with 14 bases between them. CDR3 length: 13 amino acids. CDR3 protein: CASSSARVGTQYF. The CDR3 DNA reads as TGTGCCAGCAGTTCGGCCCGAGTAGGCACGCAGTATTTT.

This clonotype was seen a few times. This chain joins TRBV6-2 or TRBV6-3 and TRBJ2-3, with D unresolved. The germline CDR1 and CDR2 sequences are MNHEY and SVGEGT. The CDR3 consists of 12 residues. Deletions cut 6 bases from V and 5 bases from J, with 9 bases between. The CDR3 sequence: CASSPTEDTQYF. In DNA, the CDR3 is TGTGCCAGCAGCCCCACTGAAGATACGCAGTATTTT.

The chain is built from TRBV12-3 or TRBV12-4 and TRBJ2-5; D is perhaps TRBD1 or TRBD2 (5 bases each). The CDR3 has 15 residues. With 5 bases removed from V and 4 bases from J, the gap between germline ends came to 17 bases. In nucleotides, the CDR3 is TGTGCCAGCAGTCTATCGGGGTCAGGGAGAGAGACCCAGTACTTC. Translating it yields CASSLSGSGRETQYF.

The table lists this clonotype with many counts. CDR3 in amino acids: CASSPTGRFAEKLFF. DNA for the CDR3: TGTGCCAGCAGTCCTACAGGGAGGTTTGCGGAAAAACTGTTTTTT. This chain joins TRBV25-1 and TRBJ1-4; TRBD1 might be the D (6 bases). In germline, CDR1 is MGHDK, CDR2 SYGVNS. V was pared by 5 bases and J by 8 bases, with 18 bases between. This CDR3 has 15 amino acids. Based on the CDR3 plus reference TRBV25-1 and TRBJ1-4, the full variable domain is EADIYQTPRYLVIGTGKKITLECSQTMGHDKMYWYQQDPGMELHLIHYSYGVNSTEKGDLSSESTVSRIRTEHFPLTLESARPSHTSQYLCASSPTGRFAEKLFFGSGTQLSVL.

This clonotype was recorded many times. This chain connects TRBV29-1 to TRBJ2-2; D is possibly TRBD1 (6 bases). Germline values: CDR1 SQVTM, CDR2 ANQGSEA. Trimming stripped 6 bases from V and 1 base from J, with 12 bases between. This CDR3 is 14 amino acids long. In nucleotides, the CDR3 is TGCAGCGTGGGAAGACAGGAGAACACCGGGGAGCTGTTTTTT. Translation gives CSVGRQENTGELFF.

This clonotype was recorded at least ten times. This chain links TRBV7-2 with TRBJ1-2, with TRBD1 matching 9 bases. V shed 2 bases and J 8 bases; nucleotides not matched to a gene: 3. The CDR3 runs 13 residues. Germline V gene lookup returns CDR1 SGHTA and CDR2 FQGNSA. The CDR3 nucleotides read TGTGCCAGCAGCTTATTCGGACAGGGGGGCTACACCTTC. It yields the protein CASSLFGQGGYTF.

The CDR3 loop reads CASSYGQGVEYHSSYNEQFF. The CDR3 region has the DNA TGTGCCAGCAGTTACGGGCAGGGAGTAGAATACCACTCCTCCTACAATGAGCAGTTCTTC. J is TRBJ2-1 and V is TRBV6-2 or TRBV6-3, with D possibly called TRBD1 or TRBD2 (5 bases each). Germline values: CDR1 MNHEY, CDR2 SVGEGT. V gave up 2 bases and J gave up 0 bases, with 23 bases separating them. CDR3 length: 20 amino acids.

This clonotype has a count of ten or more. CDR3 DNA sequence: TGTGCCAGCTCACCCGGGCAAGGAGGGACTGGAAACACCATATATTTT. Its translation is CASSPGQGGTGNTIYF. The chain employs TRBV18 and TRBJ1-3; D is unclear. The CDR3 loop spans 16 amino acids. The ends were cut back, 3 bases at V and 2 bases at J, with 14 bases in the middle. CDR1 KGHSH and CDR2 LQKENI come from the germline V gene.